The present T cell receptor (beta chain) was sequenced within a study of brain T cells in children with intractable seizures. This CDR3 contains 14 residues. CDR1 SEHNR and CDR2 FQNEAQ come from the germline V gene (reference sequence). V gave up 5 bases and J gave up 1 base, with 9 bases separating them. This sample's time point: blood from clinic visit 5 months post-surgery; TSC patient then seizure free. Sequenced by immunoSEQ multiplex PCR; TCRdb stores in-frame clones only, minus some. The table records approximately 330,000 clones, 93% of them present only once. The rearrangement joins TRBV7-9 to TRBJ1-3; D is unresolved. The clonotype was recovered from a boy less than two years old with tuberous sclerosis and intractable seizures. The sample was peripheral blood, taken roughly 5 months after surgery. This chain's CDR3 is CASSPTVSGNTIYF. In DNA, the CDR3 is TGTGCCAGCAGCCCTACAGTGTCTGGAAACACCATATATTTT.